Listed below are T cell receptor beta chains from one sample, sequenced in a study of T cell responses to AZD1222 COVID-19 vaccine. Clones were read by immunoSEQ multiplex PCR, and TCRdb kept only the in-frame ones, dropping some. The profile shows some 150,000 clones, roughly 92% of them singletons. This sample comprised peripheral blood, obtained on day 0 of AZD1222 vaccination. Every receptor here comes from an adult in good health. The CDR3 runs from the conserved cysteine through the conserved F or W. Each record gives: J gene, V gene, clone size, D gene, CDR3 protein, CDR3 DNA. A D gene is named only where the DNA matches it firmly. Only part of the rows carry a size: once, few, many, or a class if the clone is expanded.

j_call: TRBJ1-3
v_call: TRBV19
clone_size: NA
d_call: NA
cdr3_aa: CASSIDFASGNTIYF
cdr3_nt: TGTGCCAGTAGTATCGACTTCGCCTCTGGAAACACCATATATTTT

j_call: TRBJ1-1
v_call: TRBV19
clone_size: NA
d_call: NA
cdr3_aa: CASSENMNTEAFF
cdr3_nt: TGTGCCAGTAGTGAAAATATGAACACTGAAGCTTTCTTT

j_call: TRBJ2-3
v_call: TRBV5-1
clone_size: NA
d_call: TRBD1
cdr3_aa: CASRTGQGRTDTQYF
cdr3_nt: TGCGCCAGCAGGACGGGACAGGGGAGAACAGATACGCAGTATTTT

j_call: TRBJ2-7
v_call: TRBV27
clone_size: NA
d_call: NA
cdr3_aa: CASSLSGYSYEQYF
cdr3_nt: TGTGCCAGCAGTTTATCTGGCTACTCCTACGAGCAGTACTTC

j_call: TRBJ1-5
v_call: TRBV4-2
clone_size: NA
d_call: NA
cdr3_aa: CASSQSPNGNSNQPQHF
cdr3_nt: TGTGCCAGCAGCCAAAGCCCCAACGGGAATAGCAATCAGCCCCAGCATTTT

j_call: TRBJ2-1
v_call: TRBV4-1
clone_size: NA
d_call: NA
cdr3_aa: CASSQDDPSAYNEQFF
cdr3_nt: TGCGCCAGCAGCCAAGATGATCCTAGCGCTTACAATGAGCAGTTCTTC

j_call: TRBJ2-1
v_call: TRBV7-8
clone_size: NA
d_call: TRBD1
cdr3_aa: CASSLFTRTGTGGRDEQFF
cdr3_nt: TGTGCCAGCAGCTTATTTACCCGGACCGGGACAGGGGGCCGGGATGAGCAGTTCTTC

j_call: TRBJ1-2
v_call: TRBV6-5
clone_size: NA
d_call: NA
cdr3_aa: CASSLTGGYGYTF
cdr3_nt: TGTGCCAGCAGTTTAACCGGCGGATATGGCTACACCTTC

j_call: TRBJ1-1
v_call: TRBV4-2
clone_size: NA
d_call: TRBD1
cdr3_aa: CASSDDRGTEAFF
cdr3_nt: TGTGCCAGCAGCGATGACAGGGGCACTGAAGCTTTCTTT

j_call: TRBJ2-1
v_call: TRBV3-1/TRBV3-2
clone_size: NA
d_call: TRBD2
cdr3_aa: CASSQDRGGDYNEQFF
cdr3_nt: TGTGCCAGCAGCCAAGATCGGGGGGGAGATTACAATGAGCAGTTCTTC

j_call: TRBJ2-3
v_call: TRBV7-2
clone_size: NA
d_call: TRBD2
cdr3_aa: CASSLATSSLGGDTQYF
cdr3_nt: TGTGCCAGCAGCTTAGCGACTAGCTCCCTTGGCGGAGATACGCAGTATTTT

j_call: TRBJ1-5
v_call: TRBV7-2
clone_size: NA
d_call: NA
cdr3_aa: CASSPHAAGDSNQPQHF
cdr3_nt: TGTGCCAGCAGCCCCCACGCGGCGGGAGATAGCAATCAGCCCCAGCATTTT

j_call: TRBJ2-7
v_call: TRBV6-2/TRBV6-3
clone_size: NA
d_call: NA
cdr3_aa: CASSYSRGGLLIHEQYF
cdr3_nt: TGTGCCAGCAGTTACTCGAGAGGGGGACTACTAATCCACGAGCAGTACTTC

j_call: TRBJ2-1
v_call: TRBV5-8
clone_size: NA
d_call: TRBD2
cdr3_aa: CASSLELTSGDYYNEQFF
cdr3_nt: TGTGCCAGCAGCTTGGAATTGACTAGCGGGGATTATTACAATGAGCAGTTCTTC

j_call: TRBJ2-2
v_call: TRBV2
clone_size: NA
d_call: NA
cdr3_aa: CASSWGAGELFF
cdr3_nt: TGTGCCAGCAGTTGGGGTGCCGGGGAGCTGTTTTTT

j_call: TRBJ1-6
v_call: TRBV5-4
clone_size: NA
d_call: NA
cdr3_aa: CASSSAGDSPLHF
cdr3_nt: TGTGCCAGCAGCTCAGCAGGGGATTCACCCCTCCACTTT

j_call: TRBJ2-2
v_call: TRBV6-5
clone_size: NA
d_call: TRBD1
cdr3_aa: CASTLDRGGTGELFF
cdr3_nt: TGTGCCAGCACCTTGGACAGGGGGGGCACCGGGGAGCTGTTTTTT

j_call: TRBJ1-5
v_call: TRBV10-2
clone_size: NA
d_call: NA
cdr3_aa: CASQDSHSNQPQHF
cdr3_nt: TGCGCCAGCCAGGACAGCCATAGCAATCAGCCCCAGCATTTT

j_call: TRBJ2-7
v_call: TRBV9
clone_size: NA
d_call: NA
cdr3_aa: CASSGGISEVEREQYF
cdr3_nt: TGTGCCAGCAGCGGGGGGATTAGCGAGGTAGAGCGCGAGCAGTACTTC

j_call: TRBJ2-7
v_call: TRBV7-2
clone_size: NA
d_call: TRBD1
cdr3_aa: CASSLWTGGTYEQYF
cdr3_nt: TGTGCCAGCAGCTTATGGACAGGGGGGACCTACGAGCAGTACTTC

j_call: TRBJ2-4
v_call: TRBV9
clone_size: once
d_call: NA
cdr3_aa: CASSQGSLAKNIQYF
cdr3_nt: TGTGCCAGCAGCCAGGGGAGTCTAGCCAAAAACATTCAGTACTTC

j_call: TRBJ1-2
v_call: TRBV29-1
clone_size: NA
d_call: NA
cdr3_aa: CSAGDSGTYGYTF
cdr3_nt: TGCAGCGCGGGGGACTCCGGAACTTATGGCTACACCTTC

j_call: TRBJ2-7
v_call: TRBV18
clone_size: NA
d_call: NA
cdr3_aa: CASSPGGSRSYEQYF
cdr3_nt: TGTGCCAGCTCACCTGGAGGGTCCAGGTCCTACGAGCAGTACTTC

j_call: TRBJ1-4
v_call: TRBV6-1
clone_size: NA
d_call: NA
cdr3_aa: CASSGVSVGSSGEKLFF
cdr3_nt: TGTGCCAGCAGTGGAGTCTCGGTTGGGAGTAGCGGTGAAAAACTGTTTTTT

j_call: TRBJ2-3
v_call: TRBV3-1/TRBV3-2
clone_size: NA
d_call: NA
cdr3_aa: CASSKWEAGTPDTQYF
cdr3_nt: TGTGCCAGCAGCAAATGGGAGGCGGGAACACCAGATACGCAGTATTTT

j_call: TRBJ1-5
v_call: TRBV28
clone_size: NA
d_call: NA
cdr3_aa: CASSLVVQGHQPQHF
cdr3_nt: TGTGCCAGCAGTTTAGTTGTGCAGGGACATCAGCCCCAGCATTTT

j_call: TRBJ2-1
v_call: TRBV19
clone_size: NA
d_call: TRBD1
cdr3_aa: CASSPGGNEQFF
cdr3_nt: TGTGCCAGTAGTCCAGGGGGCAATGAGCAGTTCTTC

j_call: TRBJ2-4
v_call: TRBV28
clone_size: NA
d_call: NA
cdr3_aa: CASSGIRVNAHIQYF
cdr3_nt: TGTGCCAGCAGTGGAATAAGGGTGAATGCGCACATTCAGTACTTC

j_call: TRBJ1-1
v_call: TRBV5-1
clone_size: NA
d_call: TRBD1
cdr3_aa: CASSLGGTANTEAFF
cdr3_nt: TGCGCCAGCAGCTTGGGAGGGACAGCGAACACTGAAGCTTTCTTT

j_call: TRBJ1-4
v_call: TRBV28
clone_size: NA
d_call: NA
cdr3_aa: CASAFPGGGPTNEKLFF
cdr3_nt: TGTGCCAGCGCATTCCCGGGCGGGGGCCCAACTAATGAAAAACTGTTTTTT

j_call: TRBJ1-1
v_call: TRBV14
clone_size: once
d_call: TRBD1
cdr3_aa: CASSQGGQGAISFF
cdr3_nt: TGTGCCAGCAGCCAAGGGGGACAGGGGGCGATATCTTTCTTT

j_call: TRBJ2-1
v_call: TRBV25-1
clone_size: NA
d_call: NA
cdr3_aa: CASSERGHYNEQFF
cdr3_nt: TGTGCCAGCAGTGAGCGGGGACATTACAATGAGCAGTTCTTC

j_call: TRBJ2-7
v_call: TRBV20-1
clone_size: NA
d_call: TRBD1
cdr3_aa: CSASSRQGPAYEQYF
cdr3_nt: TGCAGTGCTAGTTCTCGACAGGGCCCTGCCTACGAGCAGTACTTC

j_call: TRBJ2-7
v_call: TRBV9
clone_size: NA
d_call: NA
cdr3_aa: CASSPRGTLSYEQYF
cdr3_nt: TGTGCCAGCAGCCCCCGGGGGACTCTCTCCTACGAGCAGTACTTC

j_call: TRBJ2-4
v_call: TRBV21-1
clone_size: NA
d_call: NA
cdr3_aa: CAIEPDSLAKNIQYF
cdr3_nt: TGTGCCATAGAGCCGGACAGCCTCGCCAAAAACATTCAGTACTTC

j_call: TRBJ1-1
v_call: TRBV5-6
clone_size: NA
d_call: NA
cdr3_aa: CASSFPRTEAFF
cdr3_nt: TGTGCCAGCAGCTTCCCTCGCACTGAAGCTTTCTTT

j_call: TRBJ1-4
v_call: TRBV7-9
clone_size: NA
d_call: NA
cdr3_aa: CASSLGTTNEKLFF
cdr3_nt: TGTGCCAGCAGCTTAGGAACAACTAATGAAAAACTGTTTTTT

j_call: TRBJ2-7
v_call: TRBV6-5
clone_size: NA
d_call: TRBD1
cdr3_aa: CASRMTGVYEQYF
cdr3_nt: TGTGCCAGCAGAATGACAGGGGTCTACGAGCAGTACTTC

j_call: TRBJ1-1
v_call: TRBV18
clone_size: NA
d_call: NA
cdr3_aa: CASSPWQENTEAFF
cdr3_nt: TGTGCCAGCTCACCGTGGCAGGAGAACACTGAAGCTTTCTTT

j_call: TRBJ1-3
v_call: TRBV9
clone_size: NA
d_call: NA
cdr3_aa: CASSVGGGNTIYF
cdr3_nt: TGTGCCAGCAGCGTAGGTGGAGGAAACACCATATATTTT

j_call: TRBJ2-5
v_call: TRBV7-2
clone_size: NA
d_call: NA
cdr3_aa: CASSFSSVETQYF
cdr3_nt: TGTGCCAGCAGCTTCTCTAGCGTGGAGACCCAGTACTTC

j_call: TRBJ1-2
v_call: TRBV13
clone_size: NA
d_call: NA
cdr3_aa: CASSLGAGEFGYTF
cdr3_nt: TGTGCCAGCAGCTTAGGGGCAGGGGAGTTTGGCTACACCTTC

j_call: TRBJ1-1
v_call: TRBV21-1
clone_size: NA
d_call: NA
cdr3_aa: CASSKQLAGPNTEAFF
cdr3_nt: TGTGCCAGCAGCAAACAGTTGGCAGGCCCGAACACTGAAGCTTTCTTT

j_call: TRBJ2-1
v_call: TRBV20-1
clone_size: NA
d_call: NA
cdr3_aa: CSASPHGQGVSKQFF
cdr3_nt: TGCAGTGCTAGTCCCCATGGACAAGGGGTGAGCAAGCAGTTCTTC

j_call: TRBJ1-5
v_call: TRBV28
clone_size: NA
d_call: NA
cdr3_aa: CASSSPRGGYDQPQHF
cdr3_nt: TGTGCCAGCAGCTCTCCGCGAGGGGGTTACGACCAGCCCCAGCATTTT

j_call: TRBJ2-7
v_call: TRBV27
clone_size: NA
d_call: NA
cdr3_aa: CASSLRSRVAGSYEQYF
cdr3_nt: TGTGCCAGCAGTTTAAGATCACGGGTGGCAGGCTCCTACGAGCAGTACTTC

j_call: TRBJ1-2
v_call: TRBV27
clone_size: NA
d_call: NA
cdr3_aa: CASSLSPPGSYGYTF
cdr3_nt: TGTGCCAGCAGTTTAAGCCCCCCAGGGAGCTATGGCTACACCTTC

j_call: TRBJ1-4
v_call: TRBV9
clone_size: NA
d_call: NA
cdr3_aa: CASSVGASEKLFF
cdr3_nt: TGTGCCAGCAGCGTAGGTGCCTCTGAAAAACTGTTTTTT

j_call: TRBJ1-1
v_call: TRBV6-6
clone_size: NA
d_call: NA
cdr3_aa: CASSLRDQNTEAFF
cdr3_nt: TGTGCCAGCAGCCTCAGGGACCAGAACACTGAAGCTTTCTTT

j_call: TRBJ1-2
v_call: TRBV10-2
clone_size: NA
d_call: NA
cdr3_aa: CASSESGVPNYGYTF
cdr3_nt: TGCGCCAGCAGTGAGTCAGGGGTACCTAACTATGGCTACACCTTC

j_call: TRBJ1-4
v_call: TRBV18
clone_size: NA
d_call: NA
cdr3_aa: CASSPLPATNEKLFF
cdr3_nt: TGTGCCAGCTCACCACTCCCTGCAACTAATGAAAAACTGTTTTTT

j_call: TRBJ1-5
v_call: TRBV4-1
clone_size: NA
d_call: NA
cdr3_aa: CASSQPGAGSNQPQHF
cdr3_nt: TGCGCCAGCAGCCAACCAGGGGCGGGAAGCAATCAGCCCCAGCATTTT

j_call: TRBJ1-1
v_call: TRBV7-2
clone_size: NA
d_call: TRBD1
cdr3_aa: CASSQGTGDTEAFF
cdr3_nt: TGTGCCAGCAGCCAAGGGACAGGGGACACTGAAGCTTTCTTT

j_call: TRBJ1-1
v_call: TRBV5-1
clone_size: NA
d_call: NA
cdr3_aa: CASRTQQNTEAFF
cdr3_nt: TGCGCCAGCAGAACTCAGCAGAACACTGAAGCTTTCTTT